This entry lists 31 T cell receptor beta chains sequenced from one sample in a study of low-dose radiotherapy and immunotherapy resistance in tumors (dated by TCRdb to 2021 to 2024). First-strand cDNA was synthesized using Superscript III and a set of TRAV- and TRBV-specific primers, so that both TCRalpha and TCRbeta chains were covered. TCRs were amplified with Phusion for 15 to 25 PCR cycles using a constant-region primer together with the adapter attached to the V primers. TCRdb trimmed public reads at Q25 via fastp, called clones via MiXCR and kept in-frame beta chains. Each record represents a unique CDR3 protein, reported with the most common genes and DNA among its rows. The sample table records over 15,000 distinct CDR3 sequences; about two thirds of these occur just once. The ten largest clonotypes hold 4.5% to 7% of the sample. Receptors were obtained from a human donor with advanced metastatic prostate, ovarian, gallbladder or colorectal cancer (not recorded which). This table probably holds off-target reads from a library built for another chain.

The chain joins TRBV18 to TRBJ2-2; D remains ambiguous. Germline CDR1 reads KGHSH; CDR2 reads LQKENI. This CDR3 comprises 15 residues. Trimming removed 3 bases at V and 1 base at J, with 9 bases between. CDR3 DNA sequence: TGTGCCAGCTCACCTCCGAGAGGGAACACCGGGGAGCTGTTTTTT. This translates into CASSPPRGNTGELFF.

This chain uses TRBV7-3 with TRBJ1-1, with D unresolved. The CDR3 has 15 residues. Trimming stripped 3 bases from V and 4 bases from J, with 15 bases between. Germline V gives CDR1 SGHTA, CDR2 FQGTGA. The CDR3 region is CASSLNSGVVTEAFF. The CDR3 nucleotides are TGTGCCAGCAGCTTGAACTCCGGAGTGGTCACTGAAGCTTTCTTT. The whole variable domain, filled in from reference TRBV7-3 and TRBJ1-1, reads GAGVSQTPSNKVTEKGKYVELRCDPISGHTALYWYRQSLGQGPEFLIYFQGTGAADDSGLPNDRFFAVRPEGSVSTLKIQRTERGDSAVYLCASSLNSGVVTEAFFGQGTRLTVV.

The gene calls are TRBV7-3 and TRBJ2-2; 7 nucleotides align to TRBD2. The CDR3 consists of 16 residues. CDR1 is SGHTA and CDR2 is FQGTGA in the germline V gene. Trimming at V came to 1 base and at J to 7 bases, leaving 9 bases not matched to a gene. CDR3 in DNA: TGTGCCAGCAGCTTAAGAGGCGGGAGCGTAGTCGGGGAGCTGTTTTTT. Its protein product is CASSLRGGSVVGELFF. The variable domain in full, completed from reference TRBV7-3 and TRBJ2-2, reads GAGVSQTPSNKVTEKGKYVELRCDPISGHTALYWYRQSLGQGPEFLIYFQGTGAADDSGLPNDRFFAVRPEGSVSTLKIQRTERGDSAVYLCASSLRGGSVVGELFFGEGSRLTVL.

The chain is built from TRBV6-6 and TRBJ2-3, with 10 bases identical to TRBD2. Germline V lookup: CDR1 MNHNY, CDR2 SVGAGI (reference sequence). The junction had 10 bases not matched to a gene; V was cut back by 7 bases and J by 6 bases. The length of the CDR3 is 15 residues. The CDR3 loop is CASKASGGGHDTQYF. The CDR3 DNA reads TGTGCCAGCAAGGCTAGCGGGGGCGGACACGATACGCAGTATTTT.

The chain is built from TRBV5-1 and TRBJ2-6; no reliable D call. Germline values: CDR1 SGHRS, CDR2 YFSETQ. The CDR3 is 14 residues long. Trimming stripped 4 bases from V and 2 bases from J, with 7 bases between. The DNA for the CDR3 is TGCGCCAGCAGCCCGCCCGCTGGGGCCAACGTCCTGACTTTC. This sequence encodes CASSPPAGANVLTF.

This clonotype has more than one count but fewer than ten. V gene TRBV26 combines with J gene TRBJ2-1. TRBV26 is a pseudogene segment. CDR3 length: 15 residues. This CDR3 reads CASRGLGNSYNEQFF. The CDR3 bases are TGTGCCAGCAGGGGGTTGGGGAACTCCTACAATGAGCAGTTCTTC.

The chain has TRBV7-2 and TRBJ1-1; D is uncertain. This CDR3 spans 14 amino acids. V gave up 6 bases and J gave up 0 bases, with 11 bases separating them. The germline CDR1 and CDR2 sequences are SGHTA and FQGNSA. In DNA form, the CDR3 reads TGTGCCAGCAGGCCTACCCAGATGAACACTGAAGCTTTCTTT. This gives the protein CASRPTQMNTEAFF.

This clonotype was seen only once. The DNA for the CDR3 is TGTGCCAGCAGTTACCGGGGTTCAACTAATGAAAAACTGTTTTTT. Translating gives CASSYRGSTNEKLFF. The chain employs TRBV6-5 and TRBJ1-4; no reliable D call. In germline, CDR1 is MNHEY, CDR2 SVGAGI. This CDR3 spans 15 amino acids. The V and J ends lost 2 bases and 0 bases respectively, with 7 bases between them.

DNA for the CDR3: TGCAGTGCTAGAAGAGGGGTACTCGATGAAGCTTTCTTT. This gives the protein CSARRGVLDEAFF. The chain carries TRBV20-1 and TRBJ1-1, with D possibly matching TRBD1 (5 bases). The CDR3 extends over 13 amino acids. V was trimmed by 2 bases and J by 7 bases, leaving 14 bases between them. Germline V gives CDR1 DFQATT, CDR2 SNEGSKA (reference sequence).

The chain joins TRBV5-1 to TRBJ2-5; D is tentatively TRBD1 or TRBD2 (5 bases each). Germline CDR1 and CDR2: SGHRS and YFSETQ. Trimming left V 4 bases short and J 5 bases short, with 15 bases between. This CDR3 is built from 14 residues. The CDR3 sequence: CASSLTAVDETQYF. CDR3 in DNA: TGCGCCAGCAGCCTGACAGCGGTGGACGAGACCCAGTACTTC.

The V and J genes are TRBV7-9 and TRBJ2-3; D is perhaps TRBD2 (6 bases). The germline gives CDR1 SEHNR, CDR2 FQNEAQ (reference sequence). This CDR3 contains 15 residues. Trimming left V 1 base short and J 15 bases short, with 23 bases between. CDR3 residues: CASSLGSGDASPTYF. Written as DNA, the CDR3 is TGTGCCAGCAGCTTAGGATCGGGGGACGCATCCCCAACATATTTT.

The rearrangement links TRBV12-3 or TRBV12-4 to TRBJ1-2, with D unresolved. V gave up 8 bases and J gave up 4 bases, with 14 bases separating them. The CDR3 totals 13 residues. The CDR3 nucleotides are TGTGCCAGCCATACTCAGATAACCTATGGCTACACCTTC. This encodes CASHTQITYGYTF.

The chain combines TRBV20-1 with TRBJ1-1; TRBD1 might be the D (5 bases). The length of the CDR3 is 13 residues. The V end lost 5 bases, the J end lost 3 bases, and 13 bases lay between the germline ends. CDR1 DFQATT and CDR2 SNEGSKA come from the germline V gene (reference sequence). The CDR3 DNA reads TGCAGTGCTTCTGCAGGGTTCGACACTGAAGCTTTCTTT. Protein product: CSASAGFDTEAFF.

The rearrangement joins TRBV5-8 to TRBJ1-3; possibly TRBD1 for D (6 bases). Looked up from germline, CDR1 is SGHTS and CDR2 is YDEGEE. The CDR3 consists of 18 residues. V was clipped by 4 bases and J by 2 bases, with 22 bases between them. CDR3 coding DNA: TGTGCCAGCAGCCCCACGGGATGGGGCGAGGGGGCTGGAAACACCATATATTTT. Translation gives CASSPTGWGEGAGNTIYF.

The chain has TRBV27 and TRBJ1-2; D call uncertain. Germline loops: CDR1 MNHEY, CDR2 SMNVEV (reference sequence). Trimming shortened V by 6 bases and J by 2 bases, and 16 bases separated the two germline ends. The CDR3 sequence is 15 residues long. CDR3 coding DNA: TGTGCCAGCAGCAACCCGGCGCAGGCGAACTATGGCTACACCTTC. It encodes CASSNPAQANYGYTF.

V is TRBV29-1 and J is TRBJ2-7; 10 nucleotides match TRBD2. This CDR3 region has 15 residues. The germline gives CDR1 SQVTM, CDR2 ANQGSEA. The V gene end was trimmed by 6 bases and the J gene end by 2 bases; junction bases not matched to a gene: 10. CDR3 DNA sequence: TGCAGCGTGGACTTGACTAGCGGGCCGACCTACGAGCAGTACTTC. Translated, it gives CSVDLTSGPTYEQYF.

The rearrangement joins TRBV3-1 to TRBJ1-4, with D maybe TRBD1 (5 bases). Looked up from germline, CDR1 is LGHDT and CDR2 is YNNKEL (reference sequence). The V gene lost 1 base and the J gene lost 2 bases, with 8 bases spanning the gap. CDR3 length: 15 residues. CDR3 amino acids: CASSQAWGTNEKLFF. The CDR3, as DNA: TGTGCCAGCAGCCAAGCCTGGGGGACTAATGAAAAACTGTTTTTT.

V and J are TRBV6-4 and TRBJ2-1, with no clear D. The CDR3 length is 12 residues. V was trimmed by 3 bases and J by 6 bases, leaving 6 bases between them. Germline values: CDR1 MRHNA, CDR2 SNTAGT. CDR3: CASSDNSNEQFF. Written as DNA, the CDR3 is TGTGCCAGCAGTGATAATAGCAATGAGCAGTTCTTC.

The V gene is TRBV12-3 or TRBV12-4, the J gene TRBJ2-3; D remains ambiguous. The V gene lost 5 bases and the J gene lost 2 bases, with 5 bases spanning the gap. There are 12 residues in the CDR3. The CDR3 coding sequence is TGTGCCAGCAGTCCTAACACAGATACGCAGTATTTT. Protein sequence: CASSPNTDTQYF.

The rearrangement links TRBV28 to TRBJ2-3; a possible D gene is TRBD2 (6 bases). The DNA end is a closer match to TRBJ2-5, so the J assignment may be wrong. The germline CDR1 and CDR2 sequences are MDHEN and SYDVKM. The CDR3 loop spans 14 amino acids. CDR3 sequence reads: CASSLEGGGETQYF. The CDR3 DNA follows: TGTGCCAGCAGCCTCGAGGGAGGTGGCGAGACCCAGTACTTC.

V and J are TRBV28 and TRBJ2-7; D is uncertain. Germline V lookup: CDR1 MDHEN, CDR2 SYDVKM. The CDR3 has 15 amino acids. V lost 6 bases and J lost 3, with 18 bases in between. The DNA of the CDR3 is TGTGCCAGCAGAAGGGCGTTTAACCCCTTCTACGAGCAGTACTTC. Translating it yields CASRRAFNPFYEQYF.

Only a few counts were recorded for this clonotype. The J gene is TRBJ1-5, the V gene TRBV28; D gene uncertain. This CDR3 is built from 16 residues. The germline V gene has CDR1 MDHEN and CDR2 SYDVKM. V shed 4 bases and J shed 3 bases, with 16 bases lying between them. The DNA of the CDR3 is TGTGCCAGCAGTTCCAACGACGGAAGTTTCAATCAGCCCCAGCATTTT. Amino acid sequence: CASSSNDGSFNQPQHF.

The chain employs TRBV5-4 and TRBJ2-2, with D maybe TRBD2 (6 bases). The CDR3 loop spans 17 amino acids. V lost 1 base and J lost 3, with 16 bases in between. Germline CDR1 is SGHNT and CDR2 is YYREEE (reference sequence). CDR3 in amino acids: CASSLRAGGSDTGELFF. DNA of the CDR3: TGTGCCAGCAGCTTGAGGGCCGGGGGTAGCGACACCGGGGAGCTGTTTTTT.

The chain is built from TRBV5-6 and TRBJ1-5; D uncertain. V gave up 0 bases and J gave up 3 bases, with 13 bases separating them. CDR3 size: 16 residues. The V gene's germline CDR1 is SGHDT and CDR2 YYEEEE. This CDR3 reads CASSLAAGGNNQPQHF. The CDR3, as DNA: TGTGCCAGCAGCTTGGCCGCAGGAGGGAACAATCAGCCCCAGCATTTT.

The chain links TRBV5-4 to TRBJ2-1, with 10 bases aligning to TRBD2. Germline lookup yields CDR1 SGHNT and CDR2 YYREEE (reference sequence). This CDR3 comprises 15 residues. Trimming removed 4 bases from V and 5 bases from J; junction bases left unmatched: 6. This CDR3 reads CASSHLAGVNNEQFF. The CDR3 coding sequence is TGTGCCAGCAGCCATCTAGCGGGGGTTAACAATGAGCAGTTCTTC.

In this sample, this clonotype turned up a few times. The chain recombines TRBV4-1 with TRBJ2-7; D perhaps matches TRBD2 (5 bases). Germline V gene data show CDR1 as MGHRA and CDR2 as YSYEKL. Trimming took off 1 base at V and 2 bases at J, with 6 bases between the two ends. The CDR3 consists of 13 residues. As DNA, the CDR3 is TGCGCCAGCAGCCAAGGAGGGCCCTACGAGCAGTACTTC. As protein: CASSQGGPYEQYF.

The V call is TRBV6-2 or TRBV6-3, the J call TRBJ2-2, with D hard to call. The CDR3 is 14 amino acids. Trimming pared 6 bases from V and 3 bases from J, leaving 11 bases between. Per the germline V gene, CDR1 is MNHEY and CDR2 is SVGEGT. Written as DNA, the CDR3 is TGTGCCAGCAGACGTACGACGGACACCGGGGAGCTGTTTTTT. Translation gives CASRRTTDTGELFF.

The V call is TRBV28, the J call TRBJ2-3, with unresolved D. The germline V and J ends were trimmed by 2 bases and 3 bases, with 9 bases remaining between them. This CDR3 spans 14 amino acids. The germline V gene encodes CDR1 MDHEN and CDR2 SYDVKM. The CDR3 DNA is TGTGCCAGCAGTTTAGGGTGGGAAACAGATACGCAGTATTTT. Translated: CASSLGWETDTQYF.

This clonotype was detected once. The J gene is TRBJ2-7, the V gene TRBV25-1, with unresolved D. CDR1 is MGHDK and CDR2 is SYGVNS in the germline V gene. Trimming left V 2 bases short and J 3 bases short, with 14 bases between. This CDR3 comprises 15 residues. The CDR3 region has the DNA TGTGCCAGCAGTGAACGTCCACCCCCCCACTACGAGCAGTACTTC. This translates into CASSERPPPHYEQYF.

This rearrangement joins TRBV19 to TRBJ2-3, with D possibly being TRBD1 (5 bases). Per the germline V gene, CDR1 is LNHDA and CDR2 is SQIVND (reference sequence). Trimming stripped 4 bases from V and 4 bases from J, with 15 bases between. The CDR3 has 15 amino acids. CDR3 residues: CASSTTVGWPDTQYF. Written as DNA, the CDR3 is TGTGCCAGTAGTACGACAGTGGGGTGGCCAGATACGCAGTATTTT.

The chain is built from TRBV5-6 and TRBJ2-1, with a weak D call TRBD1 (6 bases). V shed 0 bases and J shed 2 bases, with 12 bases lying between them. Germline CDR1 reads SGHDT; CDR2 reads YYEEEE. The length of the CDR3 is 16 residues. CDR3 in amino acids: CASSLGQGSPYNEQFF. In nucleotides, the CDR3 is TGTGCCAGCAGCTTGGGTCAGGGGTCCCCCTACAATGAGCAGTTCTTC.